These 9 T cell receptor beta chains originate from one sample sequenced in a study of cytomegalovirus exposure and HLA in healthy donors. Primers included in the PCR were 60 Vbeta and 13 Jbeta primers. This table comes from immunoSEQ multiplex PCR, and its TCRdb copy is limited to in-frame clones, with some not included. The data hold 100,000 to 150,000 clones, with 80% observed a single time. Sequenced material: PBMCs. Receptors were obtained from a man under 40 in good health and CMV-seronegative.

The rearrangement links TRBV7-3 to TRBJ2-3; D not certain. V was clipped by 5 bases and J by 4 bases, with 10 bases between them. The CDR3 contains 13 residues. The V gene's germline CDR1 is SGHTA and CDR2 FQGTGA. CDR3 in amino acids: CASSPRLADTQYF. For the CDR3, the DNA is TGTGCCAGCAGCCCGCGCTTGGCAGATACGCAGTATTTT.

The rearrangement joins TRBV9 to TRBJ2-7, with TRBD1 identical over 9 bases. This CDR3 is 17 amino acids long. Germline V gene data show CDR1 as SGDLS and CDR2 as YYNGEE. With 0 bases clipped from V and 3 bases from J, the junction kept 10 bases outside the gene matches. The CDR3 coding sequence is TGTGCCAGCAGCGTAGGAGACAGGGGGATTCTACGCTACGAGCAGTACTTC. Its translation is CASSVGDRGILRYEQYF.

This chain uses TRBV6-1 with TRBJ2-7; TRBD1 aligns across 12 bases. Germline CDR1 and CDR2: MNHNS and SASEGT. CDR3 length: 16 amino acids. V lost 4 bases, J lost 6 bases, and 10 bases stayed unmatched. The CDR3 coding sequence is TGTGCCAGCAGTGCACAGGTGGGGACAGGGGGCATCGAGCAGTACTTC. It translates to CASSAQVGTGGIEQYF.

V and J are TRBV28 and TRBJ2-6; D is perhaps TRBD2 (7 bases). CDR1 and CDR2 from the germline V gene are MDHEN and SYDVKM. The CDR3 runs 17 residues. The V gene lost 6 bases and the J gene lost 4 bases, with 19 bases spanning the gap. CDR3 DNA: TGTGCCAGCAGAACATCCGAGGGGGGGTGGGGGGCCAACGTCCTGACTTTC. As protein: CASRTSEGGWGANVLTF.

This chain links TRBV9 with TRBJ2-5; D is perhaps TRBD2 (6 bases). Trimming left V 4 bases short and J 4 bases short, with 17 bases between. Germline V gene sequence: CDR1 SGDLS, CDR2 YYNGEE. The length of the CDR3 is 15 residues. CDR3 bases: TGTGCCAGCAGCCCCCGGGGCGGGACCACAGAGACCCAGTACTTC. This codes for CASSPRGGTTETQYF.

The CDR3 sequence: CASSPQTGGIAYEQYF. CDR3 bases: TGTGCCAGTAGTCCACAGACAGGGGGCATAGCCTACGAGCAGTACTTC. This rearrangement joins TRBV19 to TRBJ2-7, with 10 nucleotides matching TRBD1. CDR1 LNHDA and CDR2 SQIVND come from the germline V gene (reference sequence). The CDR3 extends over 16 amino acids. V gave up 5 bases and J gave up 2 bases; unmatched junction bases: 9. Filled out from reference TRBV19 and TRBJ2-7, the complete variable domain reads DGGITQSPKYLFRKEGQNVTLSCEQNLNHDAMYWYRQDPGQGLRLIYYSQIVNDFQKGDIAEGYSVSREKKESFPLTVTSAQKNPTAFYLCASSPQTGGIAYEQYFGPGTRLTVT.

The J gene is TRBJ1-1, the V gene TRBV6-1; D not certain. The V gene's germline CDR1 is MNHNS and CDR2 SASEGT. The CDR3 sequence is 14 residues long. Trimming took 5 bases from V and 3 from J, leaving 13 bases between them. Here the CDR3 reads CASSIRTGDTEAFF. The CDR3 DNA sequence: TGTGCCAGCAGTATTCGGACGGGAGACACTGAAGCTTTCTTT.

V is TRBV7-9 and J is TRBJ2-3, with 11 bases that match TRBD2. The germline V gene encodes CDR1 SEHNR and CDR2 FQNEAQ (reference sequence). This CDR3 has 17 residues. J gave up 1 base and V 3 bases, and 6 bases lay outside the gene matches. Here the CDR3 DNA reads TGTGCCAGCAGCTTGGCTAGCGGGAGGAGTGGCACAGATACGCAGTATTTT. The encoded protein is CASSLASGRSGTDTQYF.

This clone was counted between two and nine times. The rearrangement links TRBV6-5 to TRBJ2-3; 10 nucleotides agree with TRBD2. This CDR3 is 15 amino acids long. V was pared by 5 bases and J by 1 base, with 3 bases of the junction left unmatched. Germline CDR1 and CDR2: MNHEY and SVGAGI. CDR3 residues: CASSPSGSGTDTQYF. Here the CDR3 DNA reads TGTGCCAGCAGTCCTAGCGGGAGCGGCACAGATACGCAGTATTTT.